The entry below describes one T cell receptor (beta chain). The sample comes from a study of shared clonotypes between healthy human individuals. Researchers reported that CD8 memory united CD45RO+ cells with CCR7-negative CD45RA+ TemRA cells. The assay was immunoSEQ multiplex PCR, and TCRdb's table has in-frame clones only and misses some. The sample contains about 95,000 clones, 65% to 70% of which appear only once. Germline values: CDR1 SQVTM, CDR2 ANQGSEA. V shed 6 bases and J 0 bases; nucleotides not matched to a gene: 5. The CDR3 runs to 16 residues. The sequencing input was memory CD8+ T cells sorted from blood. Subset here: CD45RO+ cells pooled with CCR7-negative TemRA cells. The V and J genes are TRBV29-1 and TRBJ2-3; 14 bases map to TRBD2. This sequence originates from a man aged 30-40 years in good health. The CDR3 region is CSVLGLAGASTDTQYF. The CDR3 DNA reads TGCAGCGTGTTGGGACTAGCGGGAGCAAGCACAGATACGCAGTATTTT.